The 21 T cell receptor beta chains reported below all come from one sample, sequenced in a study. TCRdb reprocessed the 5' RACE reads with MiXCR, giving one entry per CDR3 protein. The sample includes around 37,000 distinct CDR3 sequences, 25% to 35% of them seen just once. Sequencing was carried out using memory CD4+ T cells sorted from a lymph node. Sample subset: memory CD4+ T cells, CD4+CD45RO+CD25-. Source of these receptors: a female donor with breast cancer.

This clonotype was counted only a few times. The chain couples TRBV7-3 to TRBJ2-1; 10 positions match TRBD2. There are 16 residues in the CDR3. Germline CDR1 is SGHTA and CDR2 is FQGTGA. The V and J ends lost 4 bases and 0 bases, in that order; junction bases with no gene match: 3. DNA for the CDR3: TGTGCCAGCAGCTCCTCTAGCGGGAGCTCCTACAATGAGCAGTTCTTC. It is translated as CASSSSSGSSYNEQFF.

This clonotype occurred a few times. The DNA for the CDR3 is TGTGCCACCAGCGCCGCGGGGGGCGTTGAAGCTTTCTTT. Translation gives CATSAAGGVEAFF. The rearrangement uses TRBV24-1 and TRBJ1-1; the D gene is possibly TRBD1 (6 bases). V was pared by 7 bases and J by 7 bases, with 15 bases between. There are 13 residues in the CDR3. Germline loops: CDR1 KGHDR, CDR2 SFDVKD.

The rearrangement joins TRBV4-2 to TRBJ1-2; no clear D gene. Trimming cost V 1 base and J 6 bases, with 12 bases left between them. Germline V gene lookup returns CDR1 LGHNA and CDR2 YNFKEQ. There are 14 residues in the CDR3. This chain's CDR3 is CASSQVRVKNGYTF. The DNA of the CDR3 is TGTGCCAGCAGCCAAGTAAGGGTGAAGAATGGCTACACCTTC.

CDR3 coding DNA: TGTGCCAGCAGCGTTGGACTAGCGGAGACCCAGTACTTC. Translation: CASSVGLAETQYF. The rearrangement links TRBV7-9 to TRBJ2-5; 9 bases align to TRBD2. The V segment lost 5 bases and the J segment 5 bases; nucleotides outside the gene matches: 3. There are 13 residues in the CDR3. In germline, CDR1 is SEHNR, CDR2 FQNEAQ (reference sequence).

This chain's CDR3 is CASSFQGNTGELFF. The CDR3 DNA is TGCGCCAGCAGCTTTCAAGGAAACACCGGGGAGCTGTTTTTT. The chain has TRBV5-1 and TRBJ2-2; D remains unclear. The CDR3 totals 14 residues. The germline V gene has CDR1 SGHRS and CDR2 YFSETQ. The V and J ends lost 2 bases and 2 bases respectively, with 7 bases between them.

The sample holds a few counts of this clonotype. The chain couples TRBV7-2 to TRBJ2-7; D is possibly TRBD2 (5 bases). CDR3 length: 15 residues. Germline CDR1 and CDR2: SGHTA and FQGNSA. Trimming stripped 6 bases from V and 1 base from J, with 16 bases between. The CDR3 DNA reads TGTGCCAGCAGGGGAACGGGAAGCTTGTCCTACGAGCAGTACTTC. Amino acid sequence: CASRGTGSLSYEQYF. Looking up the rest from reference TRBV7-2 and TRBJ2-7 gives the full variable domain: GAGVSQSPSNKVTEKGKDVELRCDPISGHTALYWYRQSLGQGLEFLIYFQGNSAPDKSGLPSDRFSAERTGGSVSTLTIQRTQQEDSAVYLCASRGTGSLSYEQYFGPGTRLTVT.

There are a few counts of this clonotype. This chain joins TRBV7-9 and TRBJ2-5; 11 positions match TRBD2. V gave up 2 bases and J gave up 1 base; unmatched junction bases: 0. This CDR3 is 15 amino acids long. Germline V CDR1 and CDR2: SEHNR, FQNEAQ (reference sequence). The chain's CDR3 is CASSLLAGGQETQYF. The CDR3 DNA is TGTGCCAGCAGCTTACTAGCGGGAGGCCAAGAGACCCAGTACTTC.

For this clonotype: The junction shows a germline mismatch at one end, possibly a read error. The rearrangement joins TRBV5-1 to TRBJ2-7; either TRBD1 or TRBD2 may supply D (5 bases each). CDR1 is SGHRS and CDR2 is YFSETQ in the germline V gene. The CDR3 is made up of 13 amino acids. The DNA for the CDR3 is TGCGCAAGCAGCTTGGTCGGGGCCGAAGAGCAGTACTTC. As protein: CASSLVGAEEQYF.

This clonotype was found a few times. The CDR3: CASSLRGFYEQYF. For the CDR3, the DNA is TGTGCCAGCAGCCTACGAGGGTTCTACGAGCAGTACTTC. This sequence joins TRBV7-2 and TRBJ2-7, with D possibly TRBD2 on 5 matching bases. Germline V gives CDR1 SGHTA, CDR2 FQGNSA. The V and J ends lost 5 bases and 3 bases respectively, with 11 bases between them. The CDR3 is made up of 13 amino acids.

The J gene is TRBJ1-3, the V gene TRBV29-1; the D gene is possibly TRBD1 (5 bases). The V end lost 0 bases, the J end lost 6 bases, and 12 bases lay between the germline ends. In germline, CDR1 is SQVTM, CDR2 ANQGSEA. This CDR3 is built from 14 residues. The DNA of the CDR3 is TGCAGCGTTGAAGATTGGGGGGAAGAAAACACCATATATTTT. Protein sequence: CSVEDWGEENTIYF.

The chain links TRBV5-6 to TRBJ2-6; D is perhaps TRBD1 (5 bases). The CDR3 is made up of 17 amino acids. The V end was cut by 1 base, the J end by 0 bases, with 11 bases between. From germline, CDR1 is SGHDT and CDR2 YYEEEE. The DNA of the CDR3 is TGTGCCAGCAGCTTGTGGTCCAGGGCCTCTGGGGCCAACGTCCTGACTTTC. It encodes CASSLWSRASGANVLTF.

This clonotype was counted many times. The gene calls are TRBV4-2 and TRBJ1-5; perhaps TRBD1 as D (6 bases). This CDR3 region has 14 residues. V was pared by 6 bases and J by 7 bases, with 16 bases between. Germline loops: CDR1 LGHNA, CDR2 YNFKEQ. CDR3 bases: TGTGCCAGCAGTCCACAGGGCCCGGGGCAGCCCCAGCATTTT. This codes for CASSPQGPGQPQHF.

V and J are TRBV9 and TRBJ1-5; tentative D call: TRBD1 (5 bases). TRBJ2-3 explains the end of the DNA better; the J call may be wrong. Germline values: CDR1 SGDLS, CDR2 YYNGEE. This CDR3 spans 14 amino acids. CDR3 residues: CASSVGVDNQPQYF. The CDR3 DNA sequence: TGTGCCAGCAGCGTAGGCGTGGACAATCAGCCCCAGTATTTT.

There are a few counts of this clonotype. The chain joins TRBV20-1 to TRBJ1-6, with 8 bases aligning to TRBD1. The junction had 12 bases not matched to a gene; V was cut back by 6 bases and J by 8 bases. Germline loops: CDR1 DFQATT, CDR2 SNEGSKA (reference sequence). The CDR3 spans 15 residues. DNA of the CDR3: TGCAGTGCCCCTGGTGGGCAGGGGGCACATTCACCCCTCCACTTT. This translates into CSAPGGQGAHSPLHF.

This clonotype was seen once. The CDR3 region has the DNA TGTGCCAGCAGCTTAGGGGACGGTTATAATTCACCCCTCCACTTT. It encodes CASSLGDGYNSPLHF. V gene TRBV7-9 combines with J gene TRBJ1-6; a weak D match, TRBD1 (5 bases). Per the germline V gene, CDR1 is SEHNR and CDR2 is FQNEAQ (reference sequence). The CDR3 consists of 15 residues. Between the trimmed V and J ends, which lost 1 base and 4 bases, there was a span of 8 bases.

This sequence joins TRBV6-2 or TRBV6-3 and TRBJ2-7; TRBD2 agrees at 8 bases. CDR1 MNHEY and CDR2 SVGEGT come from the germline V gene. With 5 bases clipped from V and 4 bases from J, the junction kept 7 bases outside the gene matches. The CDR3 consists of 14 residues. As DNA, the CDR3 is TGTGCCAGCAGTCTCCGGGGGGGTACGTACGAGCAGTACTTC. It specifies CASSLRGGTYEQYF.

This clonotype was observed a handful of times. CDR3 sequence (DNA): TGCGCCAGCAGCGGGGGGAATTCACCCCTCCACTTT. Translated: CASSGGNSPLHF. The chain combines TRBV5-1 with TRBJ1-6, with D possibly matching TRBD1 (5 bases). Per the germline V gene, CDR1 is SGHRS and CDR2 is YFSETQ. V was shortened by 4 bases and J by 7 bases, with 6 bases between the two germline ends. CDR3 size: 12 residues.

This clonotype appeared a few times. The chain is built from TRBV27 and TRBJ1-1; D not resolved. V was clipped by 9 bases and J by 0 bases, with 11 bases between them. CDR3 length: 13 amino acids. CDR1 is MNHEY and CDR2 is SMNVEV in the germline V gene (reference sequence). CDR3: CASGQNMNTEAFF. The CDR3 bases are TGTGCCAGTGGCCAGAATATGAACACTGAAGCTTTCTTT.

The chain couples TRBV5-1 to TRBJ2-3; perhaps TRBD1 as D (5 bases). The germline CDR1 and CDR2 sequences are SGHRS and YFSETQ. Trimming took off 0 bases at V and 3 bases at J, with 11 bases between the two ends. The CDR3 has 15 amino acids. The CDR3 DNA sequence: TGCGCCAGCAGCTTGGTCGGCAGGGTGACAGATACGCAGTATTTT. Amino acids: CASSLVGRVTDTQYF.

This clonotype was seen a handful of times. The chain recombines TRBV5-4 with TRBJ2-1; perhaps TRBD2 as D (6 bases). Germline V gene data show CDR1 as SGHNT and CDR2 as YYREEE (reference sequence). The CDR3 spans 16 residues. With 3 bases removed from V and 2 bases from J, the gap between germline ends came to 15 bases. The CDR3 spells CASSSLHGSTYNEQFF. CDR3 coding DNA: TGTGCCAGCAGCTCCCTTCACGGGAGCACCTACAATGAGCAGTTCTTC.

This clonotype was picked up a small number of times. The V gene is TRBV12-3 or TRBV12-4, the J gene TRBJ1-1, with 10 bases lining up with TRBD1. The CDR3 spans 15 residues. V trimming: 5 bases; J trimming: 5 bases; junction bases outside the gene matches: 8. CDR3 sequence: CASSPLGQGRTEAFF. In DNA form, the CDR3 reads TGTGCCAGCAGTCCCTTGGGACAGGGGCGAACTGAAGCTTTCTTT.